The TCR beta chain under discussion was sequenced for a study of CD8+ T cells in alopecia areata. Study background: The percentage of affected scalp area served as the score of severity for treated patients.

The CDR3 spans 13 residues. Trimming cost V 10 bases and J 5 bases, with 12 bases left between them. The V gene's germline CDR1 is MDHEN and CDR2 SYDVKM. As the sequencing template, cDNA was produced by extracting RNA and reverse transcribing it. Sequenced by immunoSEQ multiplex PCR; TCRdb stores in-frame clones only, minus some. The sample has roughly 180,000 clones, around half seen once. This clone was picked up a small number of times. No antigen is known for it. Findings of the study overall: One nonresponder makes the tie between baseline CD8+ expansion and response uncertain. Throughout tofacitinib, many expanded lesional clones continued to persist in scalp and blood.

Treatment in this sample: oral pan-JAK inhibitor, 5-10 mg twice daily. Researchers took lesional scalp punch biopsies and peripheral blood from people who were alopecia areata patients. The source is a human donor with alopecia areata. The rearrangement joins TRBV28 to TRBJ1-6; D not resolved. Sequenced here: CD8+ T cells sorted from blood, sampled at week 24, from a patient treated with tofacitinib. The CDR3 loop reads CATRPSDNSPLHF. CDR3 in DNA: TGTGCCACCAGGCCTTCCGATAATTCACCCCTCCACTTT.